The 22 T cell receptor beta chains below all came from one sample that was sequenced in a study of tumor-infiltrating lymphocytes in localized non-small cell lung cancer. Only in-frame clones appear in the TCRdb table, and some are missing; sequencing was by immunoSEQ multiplex PCR. The data show about 14,000 clones, roughly 79% seen once. The sequenced material came from lung tumor tissue. The receptor set was obtained from a human donor with non-small cell lung cancer.

The chain has TRBV10-3 and TRBJ1-4; perhaps TRBD1 as D (5 bases). The CDR3 extends over 12 amino acids. Germline assignment: CDR1 ENHRY and CDR2 SYGVKD. Deletions cut 11 bases from V and 0 bases from J, with 7 bases between. The CDR3 DNA reads as TGTGCCGCAGGGACAACTAATGAAAAACTGTTTTTT. Protein sequence: CAAGTTNEKLFF.

The rearrangement joins TRBV5-4 to TRBJ1-2; D gene uncertain. This CDR3 has 18 residues. V was trimmed by 0 bases and J by 1 base, leaving 19 bases between them. Germline loops: CDR1 SGHNT, CDR2 YYREEE (reference sequence). The CDR3 loop is CASSLVGEISPNNYGYTF. The CDR3 bases are TGTGCCAGCAGCTTGGTAGGAGAAATTTCGCCCAATAACTATGGCTACACCTTC.

A single count supports this clone. The V call is TRBV7-2, the J call TRBJ1-5; 9 nucleotides line up with TRBD1. There are 14 residues in the CDR3. V lost 5 bases and J lost 6; bases outside the gene matches: 5. Germline V lookup: CDR1 SGHTA, CDR2 FQGNSA. For the CDR3, the DNA is TGTGCCAGCAGCGTACAGGGGGCCGCTCAGCCCCAGCATTTT. Translation: CASSVQGAAQPQHF.

This clone was counted only a few times. The CDR3 DNA reads as TGTGCCTGTACGTCCCAGGGGAACCAGCCCCAGCATTTT. Encoded protein: CACTSQGNQPQHF. V is TRBV30 and J is TRBJ1-5; possibly TRBD1 for D (6 bases). Germline V gene lookup returns CDR1 GTSNPN and CDR2 SVGIG (reference sequence). The CDR3 covers 13 residues. V gave up 6 bases and J gave up 7 bases, with 16 bases separating them.

There are a few counts of this clone. The chain uses TRBV19 and TRBJ2-3; TRBD2 is a possible D gene (5 bases). Germline V lookup: CDR1 LNHDA, CDR2 SQIVND (reference sequence). Trimming took 8 bases from V and 10 from J, leaving 13 bases between them. This CDR3 has 11 amino acids. As DNA, the CDR3 is TGTGCCAGTGCGAATGGAGCGGCGCAGTATTTT. Translation: CASANGAAQYF. The variable domain in full, with the rest retrieved from reference TRBV19 and TRBJ2-3, is DGGITQSPKYLFRKEGQNVTLSCEQNLNHDAMYWYRQDPGQGLRLIYYSQIVNDFQKGDIAEGYSVSREKKESFPLTVTSAQKNPTAFYLCASANGAAQYFGPGTRLTVL.

The rearrangement links TRBV7-2 to TRBJ2-7, with 8 bases lining up with TRBD2. This CDR3 is built from 18 residues. V gave up 1 base and J gave up 7 bases; unmatched junction bases: 18. Germline V gene sequence: CDR1 SGHTA, CDR2 FQGNSA. CDR3 amino acids: CASSLVLSGAGGGYEQYF. The CDR3 region has the DNA TGTGCCAGCAGCTTAGTTTTGTCGGGAGCGGGCGGGGGGTATGAGCAGTACTTC.

This rearrangement joins TRBV30 to TRBJ2-4, with D tentatively TRBD2 (5 bases). V was pared by 0 bases and J by 0 bases, with 9 bases between. The germline CDR1 and CDR2 sequences are GTSNPN and SVGIG (reference sequence). The CDR3 contains 15 residues. Written as DNA, the CDR3 is TGTGCCTGGAGTGTACCTGGACTAGCCAAAAACATTCAGTACTTC. Amino acids: CAWSVPGLAKNIQYF.

This clone was found a few times. The rearrangement joins TRBV19 to TRBJ2-7; 10 bases line up with TRBD2. The germline V gene has CDR1 LNHDA and CDR2 SQIVND (reference sequence). Trimming at V came to 0 bases and at J to 2 bases, leaving 10 bases not matched to a gene. The CDR3 spans 18 residues. The CDR3 loop is CASSIDLIAGGLPYEQYF. The DNA for the CDR3 is TGTGCCAGTAGTATAGACCTCATAGCGGGAGGCCTTCCCTACGAGCAGTACTTC. The variable domain in full, completed from reference TRBV19 and TRBJ2-7, reads DGGITQSPKYLFRKEGQNVTLSCEQNLNHDAMYWYRQDPGQGLRLIYYSQIVNDFQKGDIAEGYSVSREKKESFPLTVTSAQKNPTAFYLCASSIDLIAGGLPYEQYFGPGTRLTVT.

The chain has TRBV5-1 and TRBJ2-5; perhaps TRBD2 as D (6 bases). V was trimmed by 3 bases and J by 5 bases, leaving 11 bases between them. This CDR3 is 13 amino acids long. Germline-derived CDR1 and CDR2 are SGHRS and YFSETQ. CDR3 amino acids: CASSWGLGETQYF. The CDR3 DNA reads as TGCGCCAGCAGCTGGGGACTTGGGGAGACCCAGTACTTC.

This chain joins TRBV2 and TRBJ2-7, with D possibly TRBD1 on 5 matching bases. The CDR3 covers 12 residues. Trimming stripped 8 bases from V and 5 bases from J, with 13 bases between. Germline V gene lookup returns CDR1 SNHLY and CDR2 FYNNEI. The CDR3 loop is CASAPQGHEQYF. For the CDR3, the DNA is TGTGCCAGCGCGCCCCAGGGCCACGAGCAGTACTTC.

This sequence joins TRBV19 and TRBJ1-2; D is perhaps TRBD1 (5 bases). This CDR3 is built from 12 residues. Trimming took 6 bases from V and 4 from J, leaving 9 bases between them. Germline lookup yields CDR1 LNHDA and CDR2 SQIVND (reference sequence). The CDR3 loop is CASSRDGYGYTF. Here the CDR3 DNA reads TGTGCCAGTAGCCGGGACGGCTATGGCTACACCTTC.

This sequence joins TRBV7-2 and TRBJ2-3; 8 nucleotides agree with TRBD2. The CDR3 is made up of 19 amino acids. Trimming at V came to 2 bases and at J to 3 bases, leaving 16 bases not matched to a gene. The V gene's germline CDR1 is SGHTA and CDR2 FQGNSA. The CDR3 sequence is CASSLREGDSGSRTDTQYF. CDR3 DNA sequence: TGTGCCAGCAGCTTACGCGAGGGAGACAGCGGGAGTCGGACAGATACGCAGTATTTT.

This clone was seen a handful of times. The chain combines TRBV9 with TRBJ2-1; 13 bases align to TRBD2. Germline V CDR1 and CDR2: SGDLS, YYNGEE. The V gene end was trimmed by 2 bases and the J gene end by 8 bases; junction bases not matched to a gene: 13. This CDR3 has 18 residues. CDR3 sequence: CASSVSPKLAGGWDEQFF. CDR3 DNA sequence: TGTGCCAGCAGCGTGTCGCCCAAACTAGCGGGGGGGTGGGATGAGCAGTTCTTC. The complete variable domain, with remaining parts taken from reference TRBV9 and TRBJ2-1, reads DSGVTQTPKHLITATGQRVTLRCSPRSGDLSVYWYQQSLDQGLQFLIQYYNGEERAKGNILERFSAQQFPDLHSELNLSSLELGDSALYFCASSVSPKLAGGWDEQFFGPGTRLTVL.

The J gene is TRBJ2-1, the V gene TRBV18; 8 nucleotides agree with TRBD2. Germline assignment: CDR1 KGHSH and CDR2 LQKENI. J gave up 7 bases and V 2 bases, and 7 bases lay outside the gene matches. The CDR3 covers 15 residues. DNA of the CDR3: TGTGCCAGCTCACCAGGGCAGGGACTAGAGAATGAGCAGTTCTTC. The encoded protein is CASSPGQGLENEQFF.

The V and J genes are TRBV7-2 and TRBJ2-7, with D perhaps matching TRBD2 (6 bases). The germline V gene has CDR1 SGHTA and CDR2 FQGNSA. The CDR3 extends over 14 amino acids. The V end lost 5 bases, the J end lost 0 bases, and 11 bases lay between the germline ends. The DNA for the CDR3 is TGTGCCAGCAGCCTTAGCGGAAGCTCCTACGAGCAGTACTTC. Protein: CASSLSGSSYEQYF.

The table lists this clone with a few counts. V usage is TRBV30 and J usage is TRBJ2-3; 7 nucleotides align to TRBD1. V was clipped by 2 bases and J by 0 bases; unmatched bases: 5. Germline loops: CDR1 GTSNPN, CDR2 SVGIG (reference sequence). The CDR3 spans 15 residues. The CDR3 sequence: CAWSRDSASTDTQYF. The CDR3, as DNA: TGTGCCTGGAGTCGGGACAGCGCTAGCACAGATACGCAGTATTTT.

This clone was observed once. The DNA for the CDR3 is TGTGCCAGCAGGGACACTAACAGGAAAAACTATGGCTACACCTTC. Translated, it gives CASRDTNRKNYGYTF. The V gene is TRBV6-4, the J gene TRBJ1-2; maybe TRBD1 (5 bases). CDR1 MRHNA and CDR2 SNTAGT come from the germline V gene. V was pared by 6 bases and J by 2 bases, with 16 bases between. This CDR3 comprises 15 residues.

This clone has a handful of counts. V usage is TRBV11-3 and J usage is TRBJ2-1; 14 nucleotides agree with TRBD2. CDR3 size: 15 residues. In germline, CDR1 is SGHNT, CDR2 YENEEA. V was clipped by 5 bases and J by 7 bases; unmatched bases: 4. The CDR3 DNA is TGTGCCAGCAGCCTTGGGACTAGCGGGGGAAATGAGCAGTTCTTC. Its translation: CASSLGTSGGNEQFF.

The chain is built from TRBV5-6 and TRBJ2-5; 16 nucleotides align to TRBD2. J was trimmed by 5 bases and V by 4 bases; bases with no gene match: 11. Germline values: CDR1 SGHDT, CDR2 YYEEEE. The CDR3 runs 18 residues. CDR3: CASSRLGTSGRGGETQYF. The CDR3 DNA sequence: TGTGCCAGCAGCCGCCTAGGGACTAGCGGGAGGGGGGGTGAGACCCAGTACTTC.

The V and J genes are TRBV4-1 and TRBJ2-7; D may be TRBD1 (5 bases). From germline, CDR1 is MGHRA and CDR2 YSYEKL. This CDR3 spans 15 amino acids. The V end was cut by 1 base, the J end by 2 bases, with 12 bases between. As DNA, the CDR3 is TGCGCCAGCAGCCAAGTGAGTACAGGCACCTACGAGCAGTACTTC. Translating gives CASSQVSTGTYEQYF.

This rearrangement joins TRBV6-5 to TRBJ2-1, with TRBD2 as a possible D gene (6 bases). The CDR3 is 11 amino acids. V was cut by 7 bases and J by 12 bases, with 13 bases left in between. Looked up from germline, CDR1 is MNHEY and CDR2 is SVGAGI. The CDR3 DNA reads as TGTGCCAGCACCGCCTTGGGGGGGCAGTTCTTC. Translating it yields CASTALGGQFF.

The chain employs TRBV5-8 and TRBJ2-1; TRBD2 agrees at 8 bases. The CDR3 has 14 residues. The germline gives CDR1 SGHTS, CDR2 YDEGEE. Germline trimming cut 4 bases from V and 9 bases from J; bases unmatched to any gene: 9. For the CDR3, the DNA is TGTGCCAGCAGCCGTGGACCCGCGGGGGGTGAGCAGTTCTTC. Amino acid sequence: CASSRGPAGGEQFF.